The entry below describes one TCR beta chain. The length of the CDR3 is 12 residues. Deletions cut 4 bases from V and 11 bases from J, with 12 bases between. CDR1 and CDR2 (germline): SNHLY, FYNNEI. The sample belongs to a study of T cells after posttransplantation cyclophosphamide. Controls had myeloablative marrow grafts with methotrexate and calcineurin inhibitor, sampled at 1 year. Produced via immunoSEQ multiplex PCR; TCRdb's table is partial and in-frame only. Among 23,000 or so clones, 70% to 90% were seen once, and the ten largest hold around 2.1%. This TCR derives from a female patient under 45 who received an allogeneic stem cell transplant from an unrelated donor, was CMV-positive, and had acute and chronic GVHD. The T cells may come from the graft donor. The rearrangement joins TRBV2 to TRBJ1-5; possibly TRBD1 for D (5 bases). The input for sequencing was PBMCs, taken 362 days after allogeneic stem cell transplant with calcineurin inhibitor and methotrexate. The CDR3 is CASSVDPRAQHF. CDR3 nucleotide sequence: TGTGCCAGCAGTGTTGACCCCAGGGCCCAGCATTTT. The complete variable domain, with remaining parts taken from reference TRBV2 and TRBJ1-5, reads EPEVTQTPSHQVTQMGQEVILRCVPISNHLYFYWYRQILGQKVEFLVSFYNNEISEKSEIFDDQFSVERPDGSNFTLKIRSTKLEDSAMYFCASSVDPRAQHFGDGTRLSIL.